The rows below give T cell receptor beta chains drawn from one sample of a study of T cell clones after liver transplantation. The data were produced by immunoSEQ multiplex PCR, yet TCRdb's version contains in-frame clones alone and is incomplete. The data contain around 100,000 clones, about 88% of them singletons. The sequencing used CD4+ T cells from blood, collected about 50 months after liver transplant. These receptors all come from a human patient who received a liver transplant. A share of the T cells may be of graft donor origin. Both conserved end residues are part of each CDR3. Each record gives: J gene, D gene, V gene, CDR3 length, clone size, CDR3 DNA, CDR3 protein. The D gene is left open where the match is weak. The size entry is marked missing in some rows and otherwise reads once, few, many or a size class.

j_gene: TRBJ2-3; d_gene: -; v_gene: TRBV29-1; len: 12; abundance: -; CDR3nt: TGCAGCGTTGAAGGCGGCACAGATACGCAGTATTTT; CDR3aa: CSVEGGTDTQYF
j_gene: TRBJ2-1; d_gene: -; v_gene: TRBV27; len: 14; abundance: -; CDR3nt: TGTGCCAGCAGTTTTAGGGGAGGTGACAATGAGCAGTTCTTC; CDR3aa: CASSFRGGDNEQFF
j_gene: TRBJ1-4; d_gene: -; v_gene: TRBV27; len: 14; abundance: few; CDR3nt: TGTGCCAGCAGTTTGGTCAGGACCTCTGAAAAACTGTTTTTT; CDR3aa: CASSLVRTSEKLFF
j_gene: TRBJ2-7; d_gene: -; v_gene: TRBV28; len: 13; abundance: few; CDR3nt: TGTGCCAGCTCCGGGACGGACTCCTACGAGCAGTACTTC; CDR3aa: CASSGTDSYEQYF
j_gene: TRBJ2-1; d_gene: -; v_gene: TRBV7-3; len: 15; abundance: -; CDR3nt: TGTGCCAGCAGCTTAGCTCCTGGCTCCTACAATGAGCAGTTCTTC; CDR3aa: CASSLAPGSYNEQFF
j_gene: TRBJ2-2; d_gene: -; v_gene: TRBV5-1; len: 15; abundance: -; CDR3nt: TGCGCCAGCAGCTTGGGCGGGACCCTGACCCATGAGCTGTTTTTT; CDR3aa: CASSLGGTLTHELFF
j_gene: TRBJ1-1; d_gene: TRBD1; v_gene: TRBV7-8; len: 15; abundance: -; CDR3nt: TGTGCCAGCAGCCCACAGGGGGGCCGGAACACTGAAGCTTTCTTT; CDR3aa: CASSPQGGRNTEAFF
j_gene: TRBJ1-1; d_gene: -; v_gene: TRBV4-1; len: 15; abundance: -; CDR3nt: TGCGCCAGCAGCCAAGATCAGGTGGGGAACACTGAAGCTTTCTTT; CDR3aa: CASSQDQVGNTEAFF
j_gene: TRBJ2-3; d_gene: TRBD1; v_gene: TRBV29-1; len: 14; abundance: -; CDR3nt: TGCAGCGTCAAGGACAGGACAGGTTCAGATACGCAGTATTTT; CDR3aa: CSVKDRTGSDTQYF
j_gene: TRBJ1-5; d_gene: -; v_gene: TRBV27; len: 15; abundance: -; CDR3nt: TGTGCCAGCAGGTATGAGGCTTATAGCAATCAGCCCCAGCATTTT; CDR3aa: CASRYEAYSNQPQHF
j_gene: TRBJ2-1; d_gene: -; v_gene: TRBV5-4; len: 15; abundance: -; CDR3nt: TGTGCCAGCAGCTTGGTCTGGGGCCCCTACAATGAGCAGTTCTTC; CDR3aa: CASSLVWGPYNEQFF
j_gene: TRBJ2-1; d_gene: -; v_gene: TRBV7-6; len: 16; abundance: -; CDR3nt: TGTGCCAGCAGCGCCGTGGGCCCGAGCTCCTACAATGAGCAGTTCTTC; CDR3aa: CASSAVGPSSYNEQFF
j_gene: TRBJ1-4; d_gene: -; v_gene: TRBV5-4; len: 14; abundance: -; CDR3nt: TGTGCCAGCAGCCCGGGGGCTGGTAAGGAAAAACTGTTTTTT; CDR3aa: CASSPGAGKEKLFF
j_gene: TRBJ2-5; d_gene: -; v_gene: TRBV18; len: 15; abundance: once; CDR3nt: TGTGCCAGCTCACCGAGGGGGAAAGGTGAAGAGACCCAGTACTTC; CDR3aa: CASSPRGKGEETQYF
j_gene: TRBJ1-5; d_gene: -; v_gene: TRBV27; len: 14; abundance: -; CDR3nt: TGTGCCAGTCGACAGACTCTGGGCAATCAGCCCCAGCATTTT; CDR3aa: CASRQTLGNQPQHF
j_gene: TRBJ2-7; d_gene: -; v_gene: TRBV21-1; len: 15; abundance: -; CDR3nt: TGTGCCAGCAGCAAAAAGTGGGGGAGGGGAGGCGAGCAGTACTTC; CDR3aa: CASSKKWGRGGEQYF
j_gene: TRBJ1-1; d_gene: -; v_gene: TRBV2; len: 13; abundance: few; CDR3nt: TGTGCCAGCAGTGAAATCATAGGGCCTGAAGCTTTCTTT; CDR3aa: CASSEIIGPEAFF
j_gene: TRBJ1-4; d_gene: TRBD1; v_gene: TRBV9; len: 15; abundance: -; CDR3nt: TGTGCCAGCAGCGTAGCCCCCGGGACAGAAGAAAAACTGTTTTTT; CDR3aa: CASSVAPGTEEKLFF
j_gene: TRBJ2-1; d_gene: -; v_gene: TRBV5-1; len: 16; abundance: -; CDR3nt: TGCGCCAGCAGCTTGGTCCCCAGCGGCTCCTACAATGAGCAGTTCTTC; CDR3aa: CASSLVPSGSYNEQFF
j_gene: TRBJ2-1; d_gene: TRBD2; v_gene: TRBV7-3; len: 16; abundance: -; CDR3nt: TGTGCCAGCAGCCGAATCGGGCGGGAGGGGATCAATGAGCAGTTCTTC; CDR3aa: CASSRIGREGINEQFF
j_gene: TRBJ1-4; d_gene: -; v_gene: TRBV5-1; len: 17; abundance: -; CDR3nt: TGCGCCAGCAGCTCCAGGCCCCCCGGGACTGCGTATGAAAAACTGTTTTTT; CDR3aa: CASSSRPPGTAYEKLFF
j_gene: TRBJ1-2; d_gene: -; v_gene: TRBV15; len: 13; abundance: once; CDR3nt: TGTGCCACCAGCCCACAGGCCAACTATGGCTACACCTTC; CDR3aa: CATSPQANYGYTF
j_gene: TRBJ2-1; d_gene: -; v_gene: TRBV19; len: 15; abundance: -; CDR3nt: TGTGCCAGTAGGACGCTTCCGGGAGCGGGTAATGAGCAGTTCTTC; CDR3aa: CASRTLPGAGNEQFF
j_gene: TRBJ2-5; d_gene: TRBD1; v_gene: TRBV14; len: 15; abundance: -; CDR3nt: TGTGCCAGCAGCCACGACAGGGGGAAATCGGAGACCCAGTACTTC; CDR3aa: CASSHDRGKSETQYF
j_gene: TRBJ1-1; d_gene: -; v_gene: TRBV5-6; len: 15; abundance: few; CDR3nt: TGTGCCAGCAGCTTGGCGATGGGACTGAGCACTGAAGCTTTCTTT; CDR3aa: CASSLAMGLSTEAFF
j_gene: TRBJ2-1; d_gene: -; v_gene: TRBV14; len: 16; abundance: -; CDR3nt: TGTGCCAGCAGCCCGCCGGGAGCCAGGTCGTCCAATGAGCAGTTCTTC; CDR3aa: CASSPPGARSSNEQFF
j_gene: TRBJ1-2; d_gene: TRBD1; v_gene: TRBV29-1; len: 17; abundance: once; CDR3nt: TGCAGCGTCCGCACTGCGCGGGGACAACAGGGGCTCTATGGCTACACCTTC; CDR3aa: CSVRTARGQQGLYGYTF
j_gene: TRBJ2-3; d_gene: -; v_gene: TRBV7-8; len: 15; abundance: few; CDR3nt: TGTGCCAGCAGCTTGGGGAGGGGGCTGAACCCTACGCAGTATTTT; CDR3aa: CASSLGRGLNPTQYF
j_gene: TRBJ1-4; d_gene: TRBD1; v_gene: TRBV28; len: 15; abundance: -; CDR3nt: TGTGCCAGCAGTTCCCTGGACAGGGTGAGGGGAAAACTGTTTTTT; CDR3aa: CASSSLDRVRGKLFF
j_gene: TRBJ2-1; d_gene: TRBD2; v_gene: TRBV6-5; len: 16; abundance: -; CDR3nt: TGTGCCAGCAGTTTAGAAAGCGGGAGGCCGTACAATGAGCAGTTCTTC; CDR3aa: CASSLESGRPYNEQFF
j_gene: TRBJ1-2; d_gene: -; v_gene: TRBV20-1; len: 11; abundance: few; CDR3nt: TGCAGTGCTCCTACTAACTATGGCTACACCTTC; CDR3aa: CSAPTNYGYTF
j_gene: TRBJ1-1; d_gene: TRBD1; v_gene: TRBV19; len: 14; abundance: once; CDR3nt: TGTGCCAGTAGTTCCCGACAGGGGTATACTGAAGCTTTCTTT; CDR3aa: CASSSRQGYTEAFF
j_gene: TRBJ1-3; d_gene: -; v_gene: TRBV2; len: 10; abundance: -; CDR3nt: TGTGCCAGCAGTCCTTCAACCATATATTTT; CDR3aa: CASSPSTIYF
j_gene: TRBJ2-3; d_gene: TRBD2; v_gene: TRBV6-1; len: 15; abundance: -; CDR3nt: TGTGCCAGCATTACTCGACTAGCGGCCACAGATACGCAGTATTTT; CDR3aa: CASITRLAATDTQYF
j_gene: TRBJ2-1; d_gene: TRBD2; v_gene: TRBV5-1; len: 15; abundance: -; CDR3nt: TGCGCCAGCAGCTCACTAGCGGGATCAACCGATGAGCAGTTCTTC; CDR3aa: CASSSLAGSTDEQFF
j_gene: TRBJ1-1; d_gene: -; v_gene: TRBV10-3; len: 12; abundance: -; CDR3nt: TGTGCCATCAGTGAGAAGGGGACTGAAGCTTTCTTT; CDR3aa: CAISEKGTEAFF
j_gene: TRBJ1-1; d_gene: TRBD1; v_gene: TRBV7-3; len: 14; abundance: -; CDR3nt: TGTGCCAGCAGCCCCGGACAGGCGAACACTGAAGCTTTCTTT; CDR3aa: CASSPGQANTEAFF
j_gene: TRBJ2-7; d_gene: -; v_gene: TRBV28; len: 15; abundance: -; CDR3nt: TGTGCCAGCAGTTTAGCCCGGATGGGAAGATACGAGCAGTACTTC; CDR3aa: CASSLARMGRYEQYF
j_gene: TRBJ2-3; d_gene: TRBD2; v_gene: TRBV14; len: 17; abundance: -; CDR3nt: TGTGCCAGCAGCCAAGATCCGACTAGCGGGAGCCCAGATACGCAGTATTTT; CDR3aa: CASSQDPTSGSPDTQYF
j_gene: TRBJ1-1; d_gene: -; v_gene: TRBV5-1; len: 13; abundance: few; CDR3nt: TGCGCCAGCAGCATAGGTGAGAACACTGAAGCTTTCTTT; CDR3aa: CASSIGENTEAFF